A single sample gave rise to the 20 T cell receptor beta chains below, sequenced in a study of T cells in Graves' hyperthyroidism and ophthalmopathy. Amplification yielded TCR beta CDR3 regions, with RNA transcripts as the source. The TCR CDR3 was amplified in a first-round RT-PCR using the HTBI primer set. One entry per CDR3 protein, called by TCRdb with MiXCR from the multiplex PCR reads. The top ten clones hold 7% to 10% of a sample with 750,000 to 950,000 distinct CDR3 sequences, about 38% of them seen once. The material sequenced was blood. These receptors were collected from a man younger than 35 with Graves' hyperthyroidism.

The chain couples TRBV7-2 to TRBJ2-7; the D is unclear. The germline V gene encodes CDR1 SGHTA and CDR2 FQGNSA. Trimming stripped 5 bases from V and 3 bases from J, with 14 bases between. The CDR3 totals 14 residues. The CDR3 sequence: CASSPSPSLYEQYF. CDR3 sequence (DNA): TGTGCCAGCAGCCCGTCCCCGAGTCTCTACGAGCAGTACTTC. Full variable domain (missing parts from reference TRBV7-2 and TRBJ2-7): GAGVSQSPSNKVTEKGKDVELRCDPISGHTALYWYRQSLGQGLEFLIYFQGNSAPDKSGLPSDRFSAERTGGSVSTLTIQRTQQEDSAVYLCASSPSPSLYEQYFGPGTRLTVT.

The V and J genes are TRBV11-1 and TRBJ1-1, with D unclear. Trimming removed 4 bases from V and 4 bases from J, with 13 bases in between. The CDR3 sequence is 14 residues long. The germline CDR1 and CDR2 sequences are SGHAT and FQDESV (reference sequence). In DNA form, the CDR3 reads TGTGCCAGCAGCTCAGACACCTCTAGCACTGAAGCTTTCTTT. Its protein is CASSSDTSSTEAFF. Drawing the rest from reference TRBV11-1 and TRBJ1-1, the complete variable domain is EAEVAQSPRYKITEKSQAVAFWCDPISGHATLYWYRQILGQGPELLVQFQDESVVDDSQLPKDRFSAERLKGVDSTLKIQPAELGDSAMYLCASSSDTSSTEAFFGQGTRLTVV.

This clonotype has just a few counts. The rearrangement joins TRBV5-1 to TRBJ2-7; D is tentatively TRBD1 or TRBD2 (6 bases each). CDR3 size: 15 residues. V was pared by 4 bases and J by 3 bases, with 17 bases between. Germline values: CDR1 SGHRS, CDR2 YFSETQ. CDR3 coding DNA: TGCGCCAGCAGCACGACAGGAGGGGGGAACTACGAGCAGTACTTC. Residues: CASSTTGGGNYEQYF.

V usage is TRBV10-3 and J usage is TRBJ1-4; 9 bases map to TRBD1. This CDR3 is 14 amino acids long. The V segment lost 10 bases and the J segment 3 bases; nucleotides outside the gene matches: 6. Germline-derived CDR1 and CDR2 are ENHRY and SYGVKD. CDR3 protein: CATGTGKANEKLFF. The CDR3 coding sequence is TGTGCCACCGGGACAGGGAAGGCTAATGAAAAACTGTTTTTT.

CDR3 region: CASSRGRAPEMKIETQYF. The CDR3 DNA reads as TGCGCCAGCAGCCGGGGGCGCGCGCCCGAAATGAAAATCGAGACCCAGTACTTC. The J gene is TRBJ2-5, the V gene TRBV5-1; D tentatively fits TRBD1 or TRBD2 (6 bases each). Germline V gives CDR1 SGHRS, CDR2 YFSETQ. This CDR3 comprises 18 residues. V was clipped by 4 bases and J by 5 bases, with 27 bases between them. Using reference TRBV5-1 and TRBJ2-5 for the parts outside the CDR3, the full variable domain is KAGVTQTPRYLIKTRGQQVTLSCSPISGHRSVSWYQQTPGQGLQFLFEYFSETQRNKGNFPGRFSGRQFSNSRSEMNVSTLELGDSALYLCASSRGRAPEMKIETQYFGPGTRLLVL.

This clonotype has a handful of counts. The rearrangement joins TRBV7-2 to TRBJ2-2; D not certain. The V and J ends lost 2 bases and 4 bases respectively, with 11 bases between them. CDR1 is SGHTA, CDR2 FQGNSA, per germline. CDR3 size: 15 residues. CDR3 in DNA: TGTGCCAGCAGCTTAATTCATGGTTTCACCGGGGAGCTGTTTTTT. Amino acid sequence: CASSLIHGFTGELFF.

The J gene is TRBJ2-5, the V gene TRBV19; either TRBD1 or TRBD2 may fit D (7 bases each). CDR3 length: 14 amino acids. Germline V gene sequence: CDR1 LNHDA, CDR2 SQIVND (reference sequence). V was pared by 4 bases and J by 10 bases, with 19 bases between. CDR3 sequence (DNA): TGTGCCAGTAGTAAGCACCCTCAGGGGGGGGACCAGTACTTC. Protein sequence: CASSKHPQGGDQYF.

The chain joins TRBV24-1 to TRBJ1-5; possibly TRBD1 for D (6 bases). V was trimmed by 7 bases and J by 4 bases, leaving 13 bases between them. Germline CDR1 KGHDR, CDR2 SFDVKD. The CDR3 sequence is 14 residues long. Here the CDR3 DNA reads TGTGCCACCAGCGTCGGGGGGCAAAATCAGCCCCAGCATTTT. Translated: CATSVGGQNQPQHF.

The rearrangement uses TRBV15 and TRBJ2-7; 9 positions agree with TRBD1. Trimming took 1 base from V and 3 from J; bases not matched to a gene: 7. The CDR3 consists of 16 residues. CDR1 is LNHNV and CDR2 is YYDKDF in the germline V gene (reference sequence). This CDR3 is CATSRVGGTGNYEQYF. CDR3 DNA sequence: TGTGCCACCAGCAGAGTCGGGGGGACAGGGAACTACGAGCAGTACTTC.

The chain combines TRBV5-1 with TRBJ1-1; D call uncertain. Germline CDR1 reads SGHRS; CDR2 reads YFSETQ. There are 16 residues in the CDR3. V lost 2 bases and J 2 bases, leaving 16 bases between the germline ends. The CDR3 here is CASSFRSSLGNTEAFF. The CDR3 DNA reads TGCGCCAGCAGCTTCCGGTCTTCTCTGGGCAACACTGAAGCTTTCTTT.

The rearrangement uses TRBV6-5 and TRBJ2-7; D might be TRBD1 or TRBD2, each matching 5 bases. CDR1 and CDR2 (germline): MNHEY, SVGAGI. V was cut by 2 bases and J by 4 bases, with 15 bases left in between. The CDR3 consists of 15 residues. The CDR3 nucleotides are TGTGCCAGCAGTTACATCCGGGACCTTGGATACGAGCAGTACTTC. Translation: CASSYIRDLGYEQYF.

The chain links TRBV19 to TRBJ2-7, with 8 bases aligning to TRBD2. The CDR3 extends over 15 amino acids. The V gene end was trimmed by 5 bases and the J gene end by 3 bases; junction bases not matched to a gene: 9. Per the germline V gene, CDR1 is LNHDA and CDR2 is SQIVND (reference sequence). The CDR3, as DNA: TGTGCCAGTAGTCATAGCGGGACAACGGGCTACGAGCAGTACTTC. It codes for CASSHSGTTGYEQYF.

The chain uses TRBV7-9 and TRBJ2-7, with 7 bases that match TRBD1. The CDR3 extends over 16 amino acids. V trimming: 7 bases; J trimming: 5 bases; junction bases outside the gene matches: 17. The germline V gene encodes CDR1 SEHNR and CDR2 FQNEAQ (reference sequence). The CDR3 DNA reads TGTGCCAGCATGAGGGACAGCTCCTACAGGGTTGACGAGCAGTACTTC. Its translation is CASMRDSSYRVDEQYF. Filled out from reference TRBV7-9 and TRBJ2-7, the complete variable domain reads DTGVSQNPRHKITKRGQNVTFRCDPISEHNRLYWYRQTLGQGPEFLTYFQNEAQLEKSRLLSDRFSAERPKGSFSTLEIQRTEQGDSAMYLCASMRDSSYRVDEQYFGPGTRLTVT.

Points on this clonotype: This may be a read error, as it is one base from a much larger clone. The J gene is TRBJ2-7, the V gene TRBV7-9, with D possibly being TRBD2 (5 bases). Trimming stripped 5 bases from V and 6 bases from J, with 8 bases between. The length of the CDR3 is 11 residues. The germline CDR1 and CDR2 sequences are SEHNR and FQNEAQ (reference sequence). CDR3 region: CASSPAVEQYF. CDR3 coding DNA: TGTGCCAGCAGCCCAGCGGTCGAGCAGTACTTC.

This clonotype came up a few times. The rearrangement uses TRBV4-1 and TRBJ2-5; D not resolved. Trimming stripped 1 base from V and 1 base from J, with 10 bases between. The length of the CDR3 is 15 residues. Germline loops: CDR1 MGHRA, CDR2 YSYEKL. CDR3 in amino acids: CASSQVAGFQETQYF. In DNA form, the CDR3 reads TGCGCCAGCAGCCAAGTTGCAGGATTCCAAGAGACCCAGTACTTC.

This chain uses TRBV9 with TRBJ2-5; 7 nucleotides align to TRBD2. V was pared by 4 bases and J by 4 bases, with 10 bases of the junction left unmatched. The V gene's germline CDR1 is SGDLS and CDR2 YYNGEE. The CDR3 contains 15 residues. CDR3 residues: CASSLFRLAGETQYF. In DNA, the CDR3 is TGTGCCAGCAGCTTATTTCGACTAGCCGGAGAGACCCAGTACTTC.

This sequence joins TRBV15 and TRBJ1-4; TRBD1 might be the D (5 bases). The CDR3 extends over 13 amino acids. Germline CDR1 and CDR2: LNHNV and YYDKDF (reference sequence). The germline V and J ends were trimmed by 0 bases and 8 bases, with 7 bases remaining between them. In DNA, the CDR3 is TGTGCCACCAGCAGAGATCAGGGAGAAAAACTGTTTTTT. It codes for CATSRDQGEKLFF.

This clonotype was seen many times. The rearrangement links TRBV9 to TRBJ2-2; 10 nucleotides agree with TRBD2. The germline V gene has CDR1 SGDLS and CDR2 YYNGEE. CDR3 length equals 17 residues. With V trimmed by 3 bases and J by 3 bases, 8 bases remained unmatched. The DNA for the CDR3 is TGTGCCAGCAGCGCCTCTCGGACTAGCGGAGACACCGGGGAGCTGTTTTTT. The encoded protein is CASSASRTSGDTGELFF.

V usage is TRBV11-1 and J usage is TRBJ1-2; 7 positions agree with TRBD1. There are 12 residues in the CDR3. Germline-derived CDR1 and CDR2 are SGHAT and FQDESV (reference sequence). Trimming removed 8 bases from V and 8 bases from J; junction bases left unmatched: 8. The CDR3 is CASQQGGNGYTF. Here the CDR3 DNA reads TGTGCCAGCCAGCAGGGGGGGAACGGCTACACCTTC.

Worth noting for this clonotype: At one end the junction does not follow the germline gene, possibly because of a read error. The chain is built from TRBV9 and TRBJ2-5; D remains unclear. The CDR3 is 12 amino acids. The germline CDR1 and CDR2 sequences are SGDLS and YYNGEE. The CDR3 is CASSQSAETQYF. Here the CDR3 DNA reads TGCGCCAGCAGCCAAAGCGCGGAGACCCAGTACTTC.